The sample holds many counts of the clone carrying this T cell receptor (beta chain). Its antigen remains unknown. Each diagnosis was determined on the basis of clinical symptoms, serum thyroxine, TRAb, thyroid ultrasound and orbital computed tomography. PBMCs stemmed from around 9.1 ml of fresh peripheral blood. The data belong to a study of Graves' ophthalmopathy and Graves' hyperthyroidism. Overall study findings and caveats: Among thyroid clonotypes expanded above 0.001 frequency, most also appeared in blood. The model's prediction of ophthalmopathy progression had approximately 67% sensitivity and approximately 77% specificity.

Scientists amplified the TCR beta CDR3 regions from RNA transcripts. RT-PCR with HTBI primers came first, then second-round multiplex PCR. TCRdb re-called the multiplex PCR reads through MiXCR, storing one row per CDR3 protein. The sample consists of around 400,000 distinct CDR3 sequences, about 16% of them appearing once. Per germline, CDR1 DFQATT and CDR2 SNEGSKA (reference sequence). V shed 3 bases and J shed 2 bases, with 8 bases lying between them. The CDR3 extends over 12 amino acids. This chain uses TRBV20-1 with TRBJ2-7; D uncertain. The sequencing input was peripheral blood. This TCR was sampled from a woman aged 18-30 years with Graves' ophthalmopathy. Written as DNA, the CDR3 is TGCAGTGCTAGTACCGATACCTACGAGCAGTACTTC. Protein: CSASTDTYEQYF.